Listed below are T cell receptor beta chains from one sample, sequenced in a study of T cell repertoires in cytomegalovirus infection. TCRdb called the reads again in MiXCR, with one record for every CDR3 protein. The sample lists approximately 500,000 distinct CDR3 sequences; approximately 10% were seen once. The sample comprised PBMCs. The receptors originated from a human donor in good health (CMV status not recorded). Some clones in this sample may be carry-over from other donors' samples. The CDR3 runs from the conserved cysteine through the conserved F or W. D genes are given only for firm matches. Clone size is given for some rows only: seen once, a few or many times, or a class if the clone is expanded.

cdr3_nt cdr3_aa j_call clone_size d_call v_call
TGTGCCAGCAGCCTAAGTACAGGGCCCACTACCTACGAGCAGTACTTC CASSLSTGPTTYEQYF TRBJ2-7 - - TRBV3-1
TGTGCCAGCAGTTTTGCAACTAGCGCTACCTCCTACGAGCAGTACTTC CASSFATSATSYEQYF TRBJ2-7 many TRBD2 TRBV28
TGTGCCAGCAGCCGAGCCGGGACAGTCCAAGAGACCCAGTACTTC CASSRAGTVQETQYF TRBJ2-5 many TRBD1 TRBV7-2
TGTGCCAGCAGCTTAGCTAAAACTGCGACAGGGGGAATGTTC CASSLAKTATGGMF TRBJ2-1 many TRBD1 TRBV11-2
TGTGCCAGCAGTCAACAGGGTTTGAAGGCTTTCTTT CASSQQGLKAFF TRBJ1-1 many - TRBV12-3/TRBV12-4
TGTGCCAGCAGCTTATACGTGGGGACTGAAGCTTTCTTT CASSLYVGTEAFF TRBJ1-1 many - TRBV7-9
TGCGCCAGCAGCCAGGTTGACAGACCGACTAACTATGGCTACACCTTC CASSQVDRPTNYGYTF TRBJ1-2 few - TRBV4-1
TGTGCCAGCAGCCGGGACAGCCCCAATCAGCCCCAGCATTTT CASSRDSPNQPQHF TRBJ1-5 few TRBD1 TRBV11-2
TGTGCCAGCAGTACCCGACAGGAGATCTACGAGCAGTACTTC CASSTRQEIYEQYF TRBJ2-7 many - TRBV25-1
TGTGCCAGCAACGGGGTAGGCGGAGAGCAGTACTTC CASNGVGGEQYF TRBJ2-7 few - TRBV6-5
TGTGCCAGCAGCTCCGAGGGAGCGGGAGGGGTTGAGCAGTTCTTC CASSSEGAGGVEQFF TRBJ2-1 many TRBD2 TRBV7-2
TGCAGTGCTATACTAGGAGCGGGGGGTTATCAAGAGACCCAGTACTTC CSAILGAGGYQETQYF TRBJ2-5 - TRBD2 TRBV20-1
TGCGCCAGCAACTCGGGAGGCCCTCCAGGAAATGAGCAGTTCTTC CASNSGGPPGNEQFF TRBJ2-1 - TRBD2 TRBV5-1
TGTGCCAGCAGTTTGGGACAGGGTATGCAACTGTTTTTT CASSLGQGMQLFF TRBJ1-4 many TRBD1 TRBV27
TGTGCCAGCAGCTTACCTAGCGGGACCCAAGAGACCCAGTACTTC CASSLPSGTQETQYF TRBJ2-5 many TRBD2 TRBV7-2